The present entry profiles one TCR beta chain with its context. Its antigen is not identified. Method: immunoSEQ multiplex PCR; TCRdb's copy keeps in-frame clones and lacks some. The repertoire holds 25,000 to 30,000 clones, with 80% to 85% as singletons. This record comes from a study of a mutant IDH1 vaccine in newly diagnosed glioma. Study-level background: Vaccines were begun 4-6 weeks after radiotherapy alone, or with temozolomide cycles.

Study-wide points: Detectable vaccine-induced immune responses arose in around 95% of patients.

J lost 3 bases, V lost 0 bases, and 12 bases had no gene match. Germline V lookup: CDR1 GTSNPN, CDR2 SVGIG (reference sequence). The CDR3 sequence is 17 residues long. Regarding time point: week 23, last vaccination. The vaccine gave 300 ug of a 20-mer mutant IDH1 peptide subcutaneously per dose. V and J are TRBV30 and TRBJ2-3, with 7 bases matching TRBD1. The source material was PBMCs, sampled from a glioma patient whose treatment included an IDH1 peptide vaccine. The receptor was isolated from a woman between 25 and 40 years old with glioma. CDR3 protein: CAWSVAITGVKTDTQYF. The CDR3 region has the DNA TGTGCCTGGAGTGTAGCCATTACAGGGGTTAAAACAGATACGCAGTATTTT.